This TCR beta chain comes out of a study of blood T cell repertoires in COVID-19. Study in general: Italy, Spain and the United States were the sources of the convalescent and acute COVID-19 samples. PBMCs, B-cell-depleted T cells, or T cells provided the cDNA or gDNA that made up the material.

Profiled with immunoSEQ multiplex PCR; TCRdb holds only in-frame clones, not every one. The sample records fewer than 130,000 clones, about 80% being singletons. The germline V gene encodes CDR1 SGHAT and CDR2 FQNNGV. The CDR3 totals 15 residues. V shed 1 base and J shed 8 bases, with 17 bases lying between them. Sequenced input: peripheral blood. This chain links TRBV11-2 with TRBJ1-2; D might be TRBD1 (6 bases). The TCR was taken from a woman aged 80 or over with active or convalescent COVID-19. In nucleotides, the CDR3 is TGTGCCAGCAGCTTAGCCTCCGGAGGGGGAGGGGGCTACACCTTC. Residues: CASSLASGGGGGYTF.